This entry features one TCR beta chain sequence. Its cognate antigen is unknown. These data belong to a study of T cell responses to AZD1222 COVID-19 vaccine. The study's findings and limits: Along spike, vaccine-associated CD4 TCRs were found throughout, with dominance at 160-218 and 743-854. Donors were mostly white British, more females; clonal diversity possibly underestimated. Among spike-specific TCRs, nearly half reportedly target unmutated variant regions.

Second-dose schedules of about 4 or about 12 weeks were combined. The table came from immunoSEQ multiplex PCR; TCRdb's copy has only in-frame clones and leaves some out. The table includes under 200,000 clones, around 89% detected once. Sequenced here: peripheral blood, sampled 28 days after the second AZD1222 dose. The sequence was obtained from an adult who received the AZD1222 COVID-19 vaccine.

CDR3 loop: CASSPRLAGGPGETQYF. CDR3 nucleotides: TGTGCCAGCAGCCCTAGACTAGCGGGAGGGCCGGGAGAGACCCAGTACTTC. The rearrangement links TRBV9 to TRBJ2-5; TRBD2 aligns across 14 bases. Germline V CDR1 and CDR2: SGDLS, YYNGEE. The CDR3 covers 17 residues. With 4 bases clipped from V and 4 bases from J, the junction kept 9 bases outside the gene matches.